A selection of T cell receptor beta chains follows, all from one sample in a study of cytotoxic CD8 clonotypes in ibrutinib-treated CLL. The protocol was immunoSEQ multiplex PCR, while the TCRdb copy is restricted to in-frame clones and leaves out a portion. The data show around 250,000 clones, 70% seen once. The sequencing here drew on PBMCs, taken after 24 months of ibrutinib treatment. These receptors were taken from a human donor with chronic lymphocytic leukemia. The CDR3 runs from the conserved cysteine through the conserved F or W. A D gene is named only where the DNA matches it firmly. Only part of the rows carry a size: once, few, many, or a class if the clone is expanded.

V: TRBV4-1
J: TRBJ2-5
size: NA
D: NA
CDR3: CASSEGLRGFGQETQYF
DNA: TGCGCCAGCAGCGAAGGCTTGCGAGGGTTTGGCCAAGAGACCCAGTACTTC

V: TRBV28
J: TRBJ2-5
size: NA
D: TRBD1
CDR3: CASSFGTGRGGETQYF
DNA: TGTGCCAGCAGTTTTGGGACAGGGAGAGGGGGAGAGACCCAGTACTTC

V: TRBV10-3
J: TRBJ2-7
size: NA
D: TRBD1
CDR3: CAISDRGYEQYF
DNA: TGTGCCATCTCGGACAGGGGCTACGAGCAGTACTTC

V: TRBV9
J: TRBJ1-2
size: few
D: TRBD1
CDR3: CASSVSGTAMDYGYTF
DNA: TGTGCCAGCAGCGTTTCGGGGACAGCGATGGACTATGGCTACACCTTC

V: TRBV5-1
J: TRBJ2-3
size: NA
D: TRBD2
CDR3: CASSPTSGRTDTQYF
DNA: TGCGCCAGCAGCCCCACTAGCGGGAGGACAGATACGCAGTATTTT

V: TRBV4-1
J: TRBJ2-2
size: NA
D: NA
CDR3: CASSQDPPGWGLTGELFF
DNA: TGCGCCAGCAGCCAAGACCCTCCAGGGTGGGGTCTGACCGGGGAGCTGTTTTTT

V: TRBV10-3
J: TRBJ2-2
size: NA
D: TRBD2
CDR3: CAIRREGTGELFF
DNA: TGTGCCATCAGAAGGGAGGGCACCGGGGAGCTGTTTTTT

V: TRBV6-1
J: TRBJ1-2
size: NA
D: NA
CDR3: CASSEPPTVFNGYTF
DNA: TGTGCCAGCAGTGAACCCCCTACGGTATTCAATGGCTACACCTTC

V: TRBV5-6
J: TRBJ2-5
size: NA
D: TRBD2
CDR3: CASSLDQRGHGETQYF
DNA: TGTGCCAGCAGCTTGGATCAGCGGGGCCATGGAGAGACCCAGTACTTC

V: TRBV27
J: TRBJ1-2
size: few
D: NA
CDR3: CASSLGREGGYGYTF
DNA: TGTGCCAGCAGTTTGGGTAGGGAGGGTGGCTATGGCTACACCTTC

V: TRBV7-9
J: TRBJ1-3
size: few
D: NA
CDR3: CASSIFRDRGHTIYF
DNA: TGTGCCAGCAGCATCTTCCGGGACCGTGGGCACACCATATATTTT

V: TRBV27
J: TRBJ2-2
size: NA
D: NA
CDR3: CASSLYNTGDVGELFF
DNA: TGTGCCAGCAGTTTATATAATACTGGCGATGTCGGGGAGCTGTTTTTT

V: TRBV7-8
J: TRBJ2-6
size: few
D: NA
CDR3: CASSYRGGGANVLTF
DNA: TGTGCCAGCAGCTACCGCGGAGGAGGGGCCAACGTCCTGACTTTC

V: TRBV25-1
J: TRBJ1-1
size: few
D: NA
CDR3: CASRTAMNTEAFF
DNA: TGTGCCAGCAGGACAGCAATGAACACTGAAGCTTTCTTT

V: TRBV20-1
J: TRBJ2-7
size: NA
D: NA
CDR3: CSASIEYEQYF
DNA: TGCAGTGCTAGTATAGAATACGAGCAGTACTTC

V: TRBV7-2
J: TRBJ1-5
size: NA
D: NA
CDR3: CASQSFQPQHF
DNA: TGTGCCAGTCAATCCTTTCAGCCCCAGCATTTT

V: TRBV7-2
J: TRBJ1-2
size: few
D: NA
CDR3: CASSLEGKPYGYTF
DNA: TGTGCCAGCAGCTTAGAAGGGAAACCCTATGGCTACACCTTC

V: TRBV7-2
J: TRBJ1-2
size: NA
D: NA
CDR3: CASSLGEGIYGYTF
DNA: TGTGCCAGCAGCTTAGGTGAGGGAATCTATGGCTACACCTTC

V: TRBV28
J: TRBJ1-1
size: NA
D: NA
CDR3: CASSSNIRAAYTEAFF
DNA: TGTGCCAGCAGTTCAAACATCAGAGCAGCGTACACTGAAGCTTTCTTT

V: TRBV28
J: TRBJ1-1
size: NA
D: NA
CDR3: CASSLTSGPTAF
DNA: TGTGCCAGCAGCCTAACTTCGGGCCCAACTGCGTTT

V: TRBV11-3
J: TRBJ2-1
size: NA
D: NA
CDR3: CASSLGSTNEQFF
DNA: TGTGCCAGCAGCTTAGGGTCGACTAATGAGCAGTTCTTC

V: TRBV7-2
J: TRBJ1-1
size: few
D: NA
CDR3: CASSFWGATEAFF
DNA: TGTGCCAGCAGCTTTTGGGGGGCGACTGAAGCTTTCTTT

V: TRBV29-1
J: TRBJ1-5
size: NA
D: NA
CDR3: CRAGARVRPQHF
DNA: TGCAGGGCCGGGGCTCGGGTGAGGCCCCAGCATTTT

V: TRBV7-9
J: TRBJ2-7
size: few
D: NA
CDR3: CASSPPAGTYEQYF
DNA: TGTGCCAGCAGCCCCCCGGCCGGCACCTACGAGCAGTACTTC

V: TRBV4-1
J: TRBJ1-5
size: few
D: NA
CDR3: CASSQDRGNQPQHF
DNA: TGCGCCAGCAGCCAGGACCGAGGAAATCAGCCCCAGCATTTT

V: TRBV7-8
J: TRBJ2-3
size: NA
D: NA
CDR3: CASSYETGRTDTQYF
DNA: TGTGCCAGCAGCTACGAGACAGGCCGCACAGATACGCAGTATTTT

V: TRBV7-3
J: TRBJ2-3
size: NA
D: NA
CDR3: CASSLIDDRTDTQYF
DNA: TGTGCCAGCAGCTTAATCGACGACAGGACAGATACGCAGTATTTT

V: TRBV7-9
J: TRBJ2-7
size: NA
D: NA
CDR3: CASSLSLGEQYF
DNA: TGTGCCAGCAGCTTATCGTTAGGCGAGCAGTATTTC

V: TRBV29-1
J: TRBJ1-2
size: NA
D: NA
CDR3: CSVQAGADGYTF
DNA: TGCAGCGTGCAGGCGGGGGCAGATGGCTACACCTTC

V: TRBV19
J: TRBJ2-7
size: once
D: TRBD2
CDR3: CASRGSASGTSYEQYF
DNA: TGTGCCAGCCGTGGGTCCGCTAGCGGGACCTCCTACGAGCAGTACTTC

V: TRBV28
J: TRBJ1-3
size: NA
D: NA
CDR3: CASSLVTGAGNTIYF
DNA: TGTGCCAGCAGTTTGGTGACTGGGGCTGGAAACACCATATATTTT

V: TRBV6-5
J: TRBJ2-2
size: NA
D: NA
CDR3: CASSYDGDTGELFF
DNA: TGTGCCAGCAGTTACGACGGGGACACCGGGGAGCTGTTTTTT

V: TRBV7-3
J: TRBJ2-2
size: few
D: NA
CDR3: CASSGSGNTGELFF
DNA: TGTGCCAGCAGTGGTAGCGGGAACACCGGGGAGCTGTTTTTT

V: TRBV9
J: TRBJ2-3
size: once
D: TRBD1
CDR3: CASSVGTGALTDTQYF
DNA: TGTGCCAGCAGCGTAGGGACAGGAGCGCTCACAGATACGCAGTATTTT

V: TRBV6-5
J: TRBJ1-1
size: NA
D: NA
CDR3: CASSYSGKGNTEAFF
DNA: TGTGCCAGCAGTTACTCAGGAAAAGGGAACACTGAAGCTTTCTTT

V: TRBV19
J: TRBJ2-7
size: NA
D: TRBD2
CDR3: CASRQTSDSYEQYF
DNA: TGTGCCAGTAGGCAAACTAGCGACTCCTACGAGCAGTACTTC

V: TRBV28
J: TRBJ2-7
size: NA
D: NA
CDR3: CASTLIGTHYEQYF
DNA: TGTGCCAGCACCCTCATCGGGACGCACTACGAGCAGTACTTC

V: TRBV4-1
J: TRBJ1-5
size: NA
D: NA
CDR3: CASSQDLRQGTDQPQHF
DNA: TGCGCCAGCAGCCAAGATCTCCGGCAGGGAACGGATCAGCCCCAGCATTTT

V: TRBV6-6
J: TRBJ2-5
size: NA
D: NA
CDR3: CASRSGLRQLQETQYF
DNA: TGTGCCAGCAGAAGCGGATTGCGGCAGCTCCAAGAGACCCAGTACTTC

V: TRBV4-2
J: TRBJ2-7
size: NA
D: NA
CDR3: CASSQDSWTDSYEQYF
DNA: TGTGCCAGCAGCCAAGATTCATGGACGGATTCCTACGAGCAGTACTTC

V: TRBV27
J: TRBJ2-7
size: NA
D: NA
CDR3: CASSPQGSQSDEQYF
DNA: TGTGCCAGCAGTCCCCAGGGCTCGCAATCAGACGAGCAGTACTTC

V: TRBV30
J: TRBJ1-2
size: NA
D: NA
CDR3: CAWSPRTISGYTF
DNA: TGTGCCTGGAGCCCACGGACAATAAGCGGCTACACCTTC

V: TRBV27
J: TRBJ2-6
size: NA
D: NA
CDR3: CASSFRGTGANVLTF
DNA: TGTGCCAGCAGTTTTCGGGGGACTGGGGCCAACGTCCTGACTTTC

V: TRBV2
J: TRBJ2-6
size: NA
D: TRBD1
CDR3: CASSEARGRAGANVLTF
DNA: TGTGCCAGCAGTGAGGCCAGGGGGCGGGCAGGGGCCAACGTCCTGACTTTC

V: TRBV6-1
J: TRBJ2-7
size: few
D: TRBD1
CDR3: CASSPASTGAYEQYF
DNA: TGTGCCAGCAGTCCCGCCTCTACAGGGGCCTACGAGCAGTACTTC

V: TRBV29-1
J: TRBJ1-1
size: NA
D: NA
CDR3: CSAQRSMNTEAFF
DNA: TGCAGCGCACAGCGGTCGATGAACACTGAAGCTTTCTTT

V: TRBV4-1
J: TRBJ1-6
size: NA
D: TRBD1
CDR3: CASSLETGANSPLHF
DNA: TGCGCCAGCAGCCTCGAGACAGGGGCTAATTCACCCCTCCACTTT

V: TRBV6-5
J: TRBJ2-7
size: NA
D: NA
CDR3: CASSYSHREYNEQYF
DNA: TGTGCCAGCAGTTACTCGCACAGGGAATACAACGAGCAGTACTTC

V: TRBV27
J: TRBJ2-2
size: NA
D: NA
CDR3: CASSFGGRGTGELFF
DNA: TGTGCCAGCAGTTTCGGGGGCCGGGGCACCGGGGAGCTGTTTTTT

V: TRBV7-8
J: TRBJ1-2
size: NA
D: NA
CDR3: CASSSFGGGYTF
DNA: TGTGCCAGCAGCTCGTTCGGGGGTGGCTACACCTTC

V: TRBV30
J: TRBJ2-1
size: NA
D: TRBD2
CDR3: CAWSAGTTYNEQFF
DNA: TGTGCCTGGAGTGCTGGGACTACTTACAATGAGCAGTTCTTC

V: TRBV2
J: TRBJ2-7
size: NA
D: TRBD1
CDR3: CASRYDRGGEQYF
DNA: TGTGCCAGCAGGTACGACAGGGGTGGTGAGCAGTACTTC

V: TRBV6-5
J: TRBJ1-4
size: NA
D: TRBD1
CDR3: CASSRGQGLFF
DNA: TGTGCCAGCAGCCGGGGACAGGGGCTGTTTTTT

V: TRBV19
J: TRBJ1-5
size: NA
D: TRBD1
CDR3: CASSTGQGSNQPQHF
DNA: TGTGCCAGTAGTACCGGACAGGGGTCCAATCAGCCCCAGCATTTT

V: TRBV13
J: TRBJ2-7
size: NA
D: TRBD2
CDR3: CASSSRAGGPIEQYF
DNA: TGTGCCAGCAGCTCCAGAGCGGGAGGGCCCATCGAGCAGTACTTC

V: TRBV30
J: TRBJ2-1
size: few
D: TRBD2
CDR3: CAWRSQTSPEQFF
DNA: TGTGCCTGGAGGAGCCAGACTAGCCCTGAGCAGTTCTTC

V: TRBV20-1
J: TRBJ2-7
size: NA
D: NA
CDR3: CSAFNLSQYF
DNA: TGCAGTGCTTTCAACCTCTCGCAGTACTTC

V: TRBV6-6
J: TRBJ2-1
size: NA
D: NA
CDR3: CASSPGQSQFF
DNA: TGTGCCAGCAGCCCCGGACAGTCTCAGTTCTTC

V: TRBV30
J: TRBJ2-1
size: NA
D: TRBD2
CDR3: CAWNGGEGPNNEQFF
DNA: TGTGCCTGGAACGGTGGGGAGGGCCCTAACAATGAGCAGTTCTTC

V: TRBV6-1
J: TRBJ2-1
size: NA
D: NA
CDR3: CASSAARVEYNEQFF
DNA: TGTGCCAGCAGTGCGGCTAGAGTGGAGTACAATGAGCAGTTCTTC